This T cell receptor beta chain was sequenced in a study of T cell repertoires in cytomegalovirus infection. At the level of the study: The public TCR beta signatures pointed to both CMV infection and matching HLA type.

Germline V gives CDR1 SGHVS, CDR2 FNYEAQ. The CDR3 is 16 amino acids. Trimming cost V 4 bases and J 4 bases; bases outside gene matches: 10. This clonotype was counted between two and nine times. The antigen remains undetermined. In TCRdb, the reads were re-called with MiXCR into one record per CDR3 protein. The table has about 830,000 distinct CDR3 sequences, approximately 32% seen once; the top ten hold roughly an eighth. The source is a human donor in good health (CMV status not recorded). Some clones in this sample may be carry-over from other donors' samples. The material was cultured CD8+ T cells from PBMCs, obtained from culture after CMV antigen stimulation. V usage is TRBV7-6 and J usage is TRBJ1-2, with TRBD1 matching over 9 bases. The DNA for the CDR3 is TGTGCCAGCAGCTCCTGGGGGGACAGGGTTTCCTATGGCTACACCTTC. It specifies CASSSWGDRVSYGYTF.